A selection of T cell receptor beta chains follows, all from one sample in a study of T cell changes during pregnancy in multiple sclerosis. The table came from immunoSEQ multiplex PCR; TCRdb's copy has only in-frame clones and leaves some out. This table holds 20,000 to 30,000 clones, approximately 90% found once. The sample here was CD4+ T cells from peripheral blood mononuclear cells, taken in the first trimester of pregnancy. These receptors came from a female donor in good health, enrolled as a control in a pregnancy study. The CDR3 runs from the conserved cysteine through the conserved F or W. Fields, in order: V gene, clone size, J gene, D gene, CDR3 protein, CDR3 DNA. The D gene is left open where the match is weak. Clone size is not always given. Where it is, it says once, few, many or a class for expanded clones.

v_gene: TRBV10-3; abundance: .; j_gene: TRBJ1-5; d_gene: .; CDR3aa: CATKSLAGGGQPQHF; CDR3nt: TGTGCCACAAAGTCCCTCGCAGGAGGCGGACAGCCCCAGCATTTT
v_gene: TRBV7-8; abundance: once; j_gene: TRBJ2-1; d_gene: TRBD1; CDR3aa: CASSSGDRRYNEQFF; CDR3nt: TGTGCCAGCAGCTCAGGGGACAGGCGCTACAATGAGCAGTTCTTC
v_gene: TRBV27; abundance: .; j_gene: TRBJ2-3; d_gene: TRBD2; CDR3aa: CASSSPSGPTDTQYF; CDR3nt: TGTGCCAGCAGTTCACCTAGCGGTCCCACAGATACGCAGTATTTT
v_gene: TRBV11-2; abundance: .; j_gene: TRBJ2-7; d_gene: .; CDR3aa: CASSGAQRVASYEQYF; CDR3nt: TGTGCCAGCAGCGGGGCGCAACGGGTCGCCTCCTACGAGCAGTACTTC
v_gene: TRBV13; abundance: .; j_gene: TRBJ2-7; d_gene: TRBD1; CDR3aa: CASSARQGALGEQYF; CDR3nt: TGTGCCAGCAGCGCCCGACAGGGGGCTTTGGGCGAGCAGTACTTC
v_gene: TRBV5-1; abundance: .; j_gene: TRBJ1-1; d_gene: TRBD1; CDR3aa: CASRTTGDTEAFF; CDR3nt: TGCGCCAGCAGGACTACAGGGGACACTGAAGCTTTCTTT
v_gene: TRBV6-1; abundance: .; j_gene: TRBJ1-1; d_gene: .; CDR3aa: CASSLGGVTEAFF; CDR3nt: TGTGCCAGCAGTCTAGGGGGGGTCACTGAAGCTTTCTTT
v_gene: TRBV5-6; abundance: .; j_gene: TRBJ1-4; d_gene: .; CDR3aa: CASSLYAGKELFF; CDR3nt: TGTGCCAGCAGCTTGTATGCAGGGAAGGAACTGTTTTTT
v_gene: TRBV11-2; abundance: .; j_gene: TRBJ2-3; d_gene: TRBD2; CDR3aa: CASSSYLSGRTDTQYF; CDR3nt: TGTGCCAGCAGCTCTTATCTTAGCGGGAGGACAGATACGCAGTATTTT
v_gene: TRBV9; abundance: .; j_gene: TRBJ2-5; d_gene: .; CDR3aa: CASSVSGTETQYF; CDR3nt: TGTGCCAGCAGCGTTAGCGGAACAGAGACCCAGTACTTC
v_gene: TRBV7-9; abundance: .; j_gene: TRBJ2-3; d_gene: TRBD1; CDR3aa: CASITPGQGLDTQYF; CDR3nt: TGTGCCAGCATCACCCCGGGACAGGGTTTAGATACGCAGTATTTT
v_gene: TRBV11-3; abundance: .; j_gene: TRBJ2-1; d_gene: TRBD2; CDR3aa: CASSLDQGGTSAHNEQFF; CDR3nt: TGTGCCAGCAGCTTAGATCAAGGGGGGACTAGCGCGCACAATGAGCAGTTCTTC
v_gene: TRBV5-8; abundance: .; j_gene: TRBJ1-4; d_gene: TRBD1; CDR3aa: CASSSGQGEKLFF; CDR3nt: TGTGCCAGCAGCTCGGGACAGGGTGAAAAACTGTTTTTT
v_gene: TRBV10-3; abundance: .; j_gene: TRBJ2-3; d_gene: TRBD2; CDR3aa: CAISDSGSRGDTQYF; CDR3nt: TGTGCCATCAGTGACAGCGGGAGTAGGGGAGATACGCAGTATTTT
v_gene: TRBV19; abundance: .; j_gene: TRBJ2-3; d_gene: TRBD2; CDR3aa: CASSRYSSGRDTQYF; CDR3nt: TGTGCCAGTAGTAGGTATTCTAGCGGGAGAGATACGCAGTATTTT
v_gene: TRBV11-2; abundance: once; j_gene: TRBJ2-3; d_gene: .; CDR3aa: CASSLRTITDTQYF; CDR3nt: TGTGCCAGCAGCCTTAGGACTATCACAGATACGCAGTATTTT
v_gene: TRBV12-5; abundance: .; j_gene: TRBJ1-1; d_gene: .; CDR3aa: CASGLRRGRRSTEAFF; CDR3nt: TGTGCTAGTGGTTTAAGGAGGGGTCGGAGAAGCACTGAAGCTTTCTTT
v_gene: TRBV2; abundance: .; j_gene: TRBJ2-3; d_gene: TRBD1; CDR3aa: CASSDGDRGDTQYF; CDR3nt: TGTGCCAGCAGTGATGGGGACAGGGGAGATACGCAGTATTTT
v_gene: TRBV21-1; abundance: .; j_gene: TRBJ1-1; d_gene: .; CDR3aa: CASSKVYQGRDTEAFF; CDR3nt: TGTGCCAGCAGCAAAGTATATCAGGGTCGGGACACTGAAGCTTTCTTT
v_gene: TRBV5-6; abundance: .; j_gene: TRBJ1-6; d_gene: TRBD1; CDR3aa: CASTKFTGTVNSPLHF; CDR3nt: TGTGCCAGCACCAAATTCACCGGGACAGTTAATTCACCCCTCCACTTT
v_gene: TRBV5-5; abundance: .; j_gene: TRBJ2-5; d_gene: .; CDR3aa: CASSLVHQETQYF; CDR3nt: TGTGCCAGCAGCTTGGTCCATCAAGAGACCCAGTACTTC
v_gene: TRBV7-7; abundance: once; j_gene: TRBJ2-1; d_gene: TRBD2; CDR3aa: CASSLAGGPQFF; CDR3nt: TGTGCTAGCAGCTTAGCGGGGGGACCACAGTTCTTC
v_gene: TRBV5-5; abundance: few; j_gene: TRBJ1-2; d_gene: TRBD1; CDR3aa: CASIRDRGVGYTF; CDR3nt: TGTGCCAGCATCAGGGACAGGGGAGTTGGCTACACCTTC
v_gene: TRBV6-1; abundance: .; j_gene: TRBJ1-1; d_gene: .; CDR3aa: CATVEKRAFF; CDR3nt: TGTGCCACCGTTGAGAAACGAGCTTTCTTT